The following is a T cell receptor beta chain sequence with its context. These data originate in a study of blood T cell repertoires in COVID-19. As for the study in general: Collection of acute and convalescent COVID-19 samples took place in the United States, Italy and Spain. In each case, the material was cDNA or gDNA derived from T cells, B-cell-depleted T cells, or PBMCs.

In the authors' methods: Nucleated cell counts were estimated from reference gene primer amplification. Some clones are missing from TCRdb's copy, which holds only in-frame ones; the method was immunoSEQ multiplex PCR. V and J calls and clone size come straight from that table; D and trimming were deduced from the DNA. Among approximately 200,000 clones listed, around 85% were seen once. From germline, CDR1 is KGHDR and CDR2 SFDVKD. The CDR3 contains 14 residues. Between the trimmed V and J ends, which lost 3 bases and 1 base, there was a span of 8 bases. The V gene is TRBV24-1, the J gene TRBJ1-1; weak D call: TRBD1 (6 bases). Sequencing used peripheral blood. The TCR originated in a woman between 50 and 59 years old with acute or convalescent COVID-19. The CDR3 protein is CATSDARGNTEAFF. CDR3 sequence (DNA): TGTGCCACCAGTGATGCCAGGGGGAACACTGAAGCTTTCTTT.